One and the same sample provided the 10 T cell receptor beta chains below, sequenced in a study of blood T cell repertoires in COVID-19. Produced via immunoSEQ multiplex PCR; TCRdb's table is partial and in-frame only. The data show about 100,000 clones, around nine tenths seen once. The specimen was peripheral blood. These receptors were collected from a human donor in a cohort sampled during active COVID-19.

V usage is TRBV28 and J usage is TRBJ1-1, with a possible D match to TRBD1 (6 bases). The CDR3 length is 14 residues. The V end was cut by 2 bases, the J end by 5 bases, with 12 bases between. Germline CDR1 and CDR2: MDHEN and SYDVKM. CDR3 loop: CASSLRERGTEAFF. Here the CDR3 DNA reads TGTGCCAGCAGTTTAAGGGAGAGGGGGACTGAAGCTTTCTTT.

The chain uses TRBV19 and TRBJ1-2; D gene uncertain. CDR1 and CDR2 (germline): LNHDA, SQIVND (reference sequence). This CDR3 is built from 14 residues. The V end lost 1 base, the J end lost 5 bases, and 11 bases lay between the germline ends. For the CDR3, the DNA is TGTGCCAGTAGTATAGGTTACGGTAAATATGGCTACACCTTC. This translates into CASSIGYGKYGYTF.

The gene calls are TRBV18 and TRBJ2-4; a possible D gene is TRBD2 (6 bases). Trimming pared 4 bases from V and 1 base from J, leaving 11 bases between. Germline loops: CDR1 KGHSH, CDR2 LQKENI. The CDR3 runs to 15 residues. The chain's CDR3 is CASSRTREAKNIQYF. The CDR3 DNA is TGTGCCAGCTCACGTACCCGGGAGGCCAAAAACATTCAGTACTTC.

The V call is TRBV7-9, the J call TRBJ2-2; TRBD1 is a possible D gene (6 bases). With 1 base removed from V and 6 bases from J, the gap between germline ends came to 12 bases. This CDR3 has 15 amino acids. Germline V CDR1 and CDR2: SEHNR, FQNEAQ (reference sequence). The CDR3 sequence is CASSLESAGAGELFF. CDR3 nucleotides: TGTGCCAGCAGCTTAGAGTCGGCAGGGGCCGGGGAGCTGTTTTTT.

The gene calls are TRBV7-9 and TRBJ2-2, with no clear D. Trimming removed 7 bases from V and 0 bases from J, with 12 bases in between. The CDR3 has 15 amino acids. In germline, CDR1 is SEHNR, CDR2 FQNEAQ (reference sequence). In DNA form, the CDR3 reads TGTGCCAGCACCTCGGTACAGACGAACACCGGGGAGCTGTTTTTT. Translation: CASTSVQTNTGELFF.

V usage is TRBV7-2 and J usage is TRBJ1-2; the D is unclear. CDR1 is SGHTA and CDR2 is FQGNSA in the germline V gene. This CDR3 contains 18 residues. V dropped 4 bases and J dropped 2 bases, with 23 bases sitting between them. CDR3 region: CASSSKGSHLARNYGYTF. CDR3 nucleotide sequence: TGTGCCAGCAGCTCAAAAGGGTCCCATCTAGCGCGGAACTATGGCTACACCTTC. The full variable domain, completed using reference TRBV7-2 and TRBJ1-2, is GAGVSQSPSNKVTEKGKDVELRCDPISGHTALYWYRQSLGQGLEFLIYFQGNSAPDKSGLPSDRFSAERTGGSVSTLTIQRTQQEDSAVYLCASSSKGSHLARNYGYTFGSGTRLTVV.

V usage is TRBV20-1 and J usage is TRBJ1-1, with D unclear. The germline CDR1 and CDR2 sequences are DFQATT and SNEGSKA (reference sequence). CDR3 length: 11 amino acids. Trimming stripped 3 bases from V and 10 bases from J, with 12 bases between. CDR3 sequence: CSASGGRRAFF. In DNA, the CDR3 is TGCAGTGCTAGTGGCGGGCGCCGAGCTTTCTTT.

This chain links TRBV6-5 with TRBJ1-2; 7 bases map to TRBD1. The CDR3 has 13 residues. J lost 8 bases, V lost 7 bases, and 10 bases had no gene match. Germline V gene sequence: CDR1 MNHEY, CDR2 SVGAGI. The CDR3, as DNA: TGTGCCAGCACTCAAAGGACAGGCCTAGGCTACACCTTC. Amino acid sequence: CASTQRTGLGYTF.

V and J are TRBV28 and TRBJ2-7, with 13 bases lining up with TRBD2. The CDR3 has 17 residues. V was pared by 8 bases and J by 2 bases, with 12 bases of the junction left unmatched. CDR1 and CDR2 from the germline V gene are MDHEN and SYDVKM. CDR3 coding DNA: TGTGCCAGCCCCCCCGGACTAGCGGGAGTCGGCCCCTACGAGCAGTACTTC. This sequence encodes CASPPGLAGVGPYEQYF.

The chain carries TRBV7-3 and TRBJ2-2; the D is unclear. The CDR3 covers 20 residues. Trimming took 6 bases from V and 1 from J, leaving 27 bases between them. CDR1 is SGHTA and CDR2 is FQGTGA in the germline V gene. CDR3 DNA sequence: TGTGCCAGCAGTCCCTCTCTCCCTCTGCCGCGCTTCAAGAACACCGGGGAGCTGTTTTTT. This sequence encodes CASSPSLPLPRFKNTGELFF. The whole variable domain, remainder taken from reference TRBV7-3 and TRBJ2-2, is GAGVSQTPSNKVTEKGKYVELRCDPISGHTALYWYRQSLGQGPEFLIYFQGTGAADDSGLPNDRFFAVRPEGSVSTLKIQRTERGDSAVYLCASSPSLPLPRFKNTGELFFGEGSRLTVL.